The present entry profiles one T cell receptor (beta chain) with its context. Study processing details: There were no quality scores in the junction-only immunoSEQ sequences, so filtering differed. The table came from immunoSEQ multiplex PCR; TCRdb's copy has only in-frame clones and leaves some out. Clone size and V and J calls were adopted from that table, with D and trimming inferred from the DNA. The profile covers just over 2,000,000 clones, with about 95% appearing a single time and roughly 0.13% taken by the ten largest. This record comes from a study of shared clonotypes between healthy human individuals. V dropped 3 bases and J dropped 4; count of bases not matched to a gene: 4. The V gene's germline CDR1 is SNHLY and CDR2 FYNNEI. The CDR3 consists of 15 residues.

Sequenced sample: naive CD4+ T cells sorted from blood. Sample subset: CD45RA+ positively selected. V and J are TRBV2 and TRBJ2-1; 9 nucleotides agree with TRBD2. The source is a man younger than 35 in good health. DNA of the CDR3: TGTGCCAGCAGTGATTACCTAGCGGGGTACAATGAGCAGTTCTTC. It translates to CASSDYLAGYNEQFF.